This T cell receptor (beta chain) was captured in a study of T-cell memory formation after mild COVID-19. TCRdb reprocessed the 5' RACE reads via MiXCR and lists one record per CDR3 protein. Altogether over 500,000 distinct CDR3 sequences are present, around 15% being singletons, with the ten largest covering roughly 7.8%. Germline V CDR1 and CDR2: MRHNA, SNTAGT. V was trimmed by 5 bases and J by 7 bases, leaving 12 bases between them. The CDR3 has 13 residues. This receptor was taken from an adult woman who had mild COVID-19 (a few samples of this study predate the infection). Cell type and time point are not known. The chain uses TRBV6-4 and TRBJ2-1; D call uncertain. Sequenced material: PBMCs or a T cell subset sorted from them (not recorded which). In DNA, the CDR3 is TGTGCCAGCAGTCCCTCTGAGGATAATGAGCAGTTCTTC. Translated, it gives CASSPSEDNEQFF.